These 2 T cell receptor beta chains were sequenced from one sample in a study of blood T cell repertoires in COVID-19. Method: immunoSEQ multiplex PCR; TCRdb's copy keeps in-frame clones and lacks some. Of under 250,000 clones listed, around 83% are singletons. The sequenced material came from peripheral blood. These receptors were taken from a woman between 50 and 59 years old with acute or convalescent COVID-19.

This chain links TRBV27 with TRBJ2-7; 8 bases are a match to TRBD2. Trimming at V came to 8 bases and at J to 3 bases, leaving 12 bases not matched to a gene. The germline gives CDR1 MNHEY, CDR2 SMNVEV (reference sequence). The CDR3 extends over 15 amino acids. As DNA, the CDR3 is TGTGCCAGCGCCCGGGGTAGCGGGAAGAACTACGAGCAGTACTTC. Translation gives CASARGSGKNYEQYF.

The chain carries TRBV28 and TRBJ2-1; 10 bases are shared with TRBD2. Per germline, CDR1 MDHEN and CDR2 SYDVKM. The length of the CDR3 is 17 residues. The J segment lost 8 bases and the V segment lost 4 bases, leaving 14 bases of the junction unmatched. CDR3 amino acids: CASSSLPGVAGGDEQFF. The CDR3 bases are TGTGCCAGCAGTTCTCTCCCGGGGGTAGCGGGAGGCGATGAGCAGTTCTTC.